This T cell receptor beta chain was recovered during a study of metastatic and nonmetastatic thyroid tumors. As for the study in general: Where malignant and benign thyroid patients were concerned, repertoires were compared across blood and tumor or nodule tissue. Broader study findings: Significantly higher TCR beta diversity was reportedly seen in malignant thyroid tumors than benign nodules, in blood and tumor.

This clone appeared many times. Its antigen is currently unknown. No patient received treatment before thyroid surgery. The CDR3 is made up of 15 amino acids. Deletions cut 0 bases from V and 8 bases from J, with 17 bases between. The germline V gene encodes CDR1 SGHDT and CDR2 YYEEEE. In the study's own analysis: Across clinicopathological groups, CDR3 differences served as the basis for building a distant-metastasis classifier for papillary thyroid cancer. Through MiXCR, TCRdb re-clonotyped the PCR reads. The V and J calls here are based on TCRdb, not the publication. Of approximately 30,000 clones detected, about 16% appear once; the ten largest clones hold approximately 15%.

This TCR came from a male donor with papillary thyroid cancer or a benign thyroid nodule (not recorded which). Some clones in this sample may be carry-over from other donors' samples. Material for sequencing was blood. This sequence joins TRBV5-6 and TRBJ1-2, with D tentatively TRBD1 (5 bases). The CDR3 coding sequence is TGTGCCAGCAGCTTGGCCGGAAGGGACCCCGGCGGCTACACCTTC. Encoded protein: CASSLAGRDPGGYTF.